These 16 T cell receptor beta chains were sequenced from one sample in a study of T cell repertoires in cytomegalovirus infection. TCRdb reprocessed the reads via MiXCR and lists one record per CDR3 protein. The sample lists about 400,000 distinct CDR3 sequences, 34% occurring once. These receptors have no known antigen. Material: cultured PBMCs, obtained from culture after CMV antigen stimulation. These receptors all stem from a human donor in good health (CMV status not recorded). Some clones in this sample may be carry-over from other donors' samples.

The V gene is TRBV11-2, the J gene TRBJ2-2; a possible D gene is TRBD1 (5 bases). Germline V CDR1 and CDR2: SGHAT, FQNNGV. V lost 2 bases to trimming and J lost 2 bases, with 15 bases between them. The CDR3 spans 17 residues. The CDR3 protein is CASSLRVWGRNTGELFF. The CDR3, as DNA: TGTGCCAGCAGCTTAAGGGTCTGGGGCCGCAACACCGGGGAGCTGTTTTTT.

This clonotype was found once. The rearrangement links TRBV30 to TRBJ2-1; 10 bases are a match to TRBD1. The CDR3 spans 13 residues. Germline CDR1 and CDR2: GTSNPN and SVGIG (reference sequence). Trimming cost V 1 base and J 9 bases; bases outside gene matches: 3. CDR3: CAWSGQGAGEQFF. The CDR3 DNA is TGTGCCTGGAGTGGACAGGGGGCAGGTGAGCAGTTCTTC.

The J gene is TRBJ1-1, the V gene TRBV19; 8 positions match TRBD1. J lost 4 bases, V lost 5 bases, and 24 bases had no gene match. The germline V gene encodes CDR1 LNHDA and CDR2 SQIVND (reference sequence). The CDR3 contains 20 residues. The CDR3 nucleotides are TGTGCCAGTAGTCCTAACTCGTCCCGGGACAGGCTCTTAGGGGGCACTGAAGCTTTCTTT. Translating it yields CASSPNSSRDRLLGGTEAFF. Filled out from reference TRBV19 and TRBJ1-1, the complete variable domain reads DGGITQSPKYLFRKEGQNVTLSCEQNLNHDAMYWYRQDPGQGLRLIYYSQIVNDFQKGDIAEGYSVSREKKESFPLTVTSAQKNPTAFYLCASSPNSSRDRLLGGTEAFFGQGTRLTVV.

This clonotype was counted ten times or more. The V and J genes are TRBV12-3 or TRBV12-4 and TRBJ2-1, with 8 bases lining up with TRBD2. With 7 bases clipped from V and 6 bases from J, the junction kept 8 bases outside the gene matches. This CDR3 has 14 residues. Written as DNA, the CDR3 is TGTGCCAGCAATCTTCGTGCGGGGGGCAATGAGCAGTTCTTC. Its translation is CASNLRAGGNEQFF.

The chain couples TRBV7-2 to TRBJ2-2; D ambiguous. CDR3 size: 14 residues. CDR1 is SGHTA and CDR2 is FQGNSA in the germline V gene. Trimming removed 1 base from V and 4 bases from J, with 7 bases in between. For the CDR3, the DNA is TGTGCCAGCAGCTTAGTAGGCATCACCGGGGAGCTGTTTTTT. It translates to CASSLVGITGELFF.

This CDR3 reads CASKLVEGNNEQFF. CDR3 nucleotide sequence: TGTGCCAGCAAACTAGTTGAAGGGAACAATGAGCAGTTCTTC. The V call is TRBV7-2, the J call TRBJ2-1; TRBD2 is a possible D gene (5 bases). CDR3 length equals 14 residues. Germline CDR1 is SGHTA and CDR2 is FQGNSA. V was trimmed by 7 bases and J by 5 bases, leaving 15 bases between them.

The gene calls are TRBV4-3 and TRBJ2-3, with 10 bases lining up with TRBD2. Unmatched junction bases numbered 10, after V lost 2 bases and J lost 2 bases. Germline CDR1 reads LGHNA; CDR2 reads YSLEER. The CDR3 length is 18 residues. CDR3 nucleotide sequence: TGCGCCAGCAGCCAAACCACTAGCGGGAATTGGGTCACAGATACGCAGTATTTT. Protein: CASSQTTSGNWVTDTQYF.

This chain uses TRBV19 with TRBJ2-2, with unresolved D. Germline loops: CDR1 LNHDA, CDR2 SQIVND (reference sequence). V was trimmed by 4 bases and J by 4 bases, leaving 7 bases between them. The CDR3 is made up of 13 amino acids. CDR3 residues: CASSNTGTGELFF. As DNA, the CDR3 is TGTGCCAGTAGTAACACCGGCACCGGGGAGCTGTTTTTT.

CDR3 loop: CATSDSRVNEQFF. As DNA, the CDR3 is TGTGCCACCAGTGATTCCAGGGTAAATGAGCAGTTCTTC. The chain links TRBV24-1 to TRBJ2-1; a possible D gene is TRBD1 (5 bases). This CDR3 is 13 amino acids long. V was shortened by 2 bases and J by 7 bases, with 8 bases between the two germline ends. Germline values: CDR1 KGHDR, CDR2 SFDVKD.

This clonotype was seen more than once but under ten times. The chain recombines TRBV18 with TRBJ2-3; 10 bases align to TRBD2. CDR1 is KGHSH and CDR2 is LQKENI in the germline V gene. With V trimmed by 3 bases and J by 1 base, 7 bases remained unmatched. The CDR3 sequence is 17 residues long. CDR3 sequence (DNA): TGTGCCAGCTCACCCTTAGCGGGAGGAGGAGGCACAGATACGCAGTATTTT. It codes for CASSPLAGGGGTDTQYF. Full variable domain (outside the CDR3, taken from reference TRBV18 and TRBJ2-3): NAGVMQNPRHLVRRRGQEARLRCSPMKGHSHVYWYRQLPEEGLKFMVYLQKENIIDESGMPKERFSAEFPKEGPSILRIQQVVRGDSAAYFCASSPLAGGGGTDTQYFGPGTRLTVL.

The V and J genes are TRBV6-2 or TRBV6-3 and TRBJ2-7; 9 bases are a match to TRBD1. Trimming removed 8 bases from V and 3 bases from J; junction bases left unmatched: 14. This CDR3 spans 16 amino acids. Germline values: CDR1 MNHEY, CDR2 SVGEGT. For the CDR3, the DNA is TGTGCCAGCCGTCGAGCACGCGGACAGGGGCTCTACGAGCAGTACGTC. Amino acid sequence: CASRRARGQGLYEQYV.

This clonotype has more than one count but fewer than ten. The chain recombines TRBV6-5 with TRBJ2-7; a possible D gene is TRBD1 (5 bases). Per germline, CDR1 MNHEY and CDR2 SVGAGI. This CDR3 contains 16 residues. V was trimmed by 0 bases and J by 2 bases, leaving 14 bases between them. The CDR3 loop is CASSYSYRSAAYEQYF. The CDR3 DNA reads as TGTGCCAGCAGTTACTCGTACAGGTCCGCTGCCTACGAGCAGTACTTC.

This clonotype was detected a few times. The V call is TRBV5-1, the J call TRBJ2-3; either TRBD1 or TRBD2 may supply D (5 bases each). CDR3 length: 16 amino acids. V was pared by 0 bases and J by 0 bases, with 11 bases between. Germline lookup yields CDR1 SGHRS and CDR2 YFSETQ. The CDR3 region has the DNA TGCGCCAGCAGCTTGGGGGCCAGGGACAGCACAGATACGCAGTATTTT. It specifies CASSLGARDSTDTQYF.

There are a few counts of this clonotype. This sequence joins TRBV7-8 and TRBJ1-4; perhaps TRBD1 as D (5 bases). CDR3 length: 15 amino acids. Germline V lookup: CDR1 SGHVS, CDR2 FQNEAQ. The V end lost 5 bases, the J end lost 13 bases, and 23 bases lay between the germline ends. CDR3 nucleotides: TGTGCCAGCAGCCCCGAACAAGGATGGGGGTTAAGACTGTTTTTT. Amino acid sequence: CASSPEQGWGLRLFF.

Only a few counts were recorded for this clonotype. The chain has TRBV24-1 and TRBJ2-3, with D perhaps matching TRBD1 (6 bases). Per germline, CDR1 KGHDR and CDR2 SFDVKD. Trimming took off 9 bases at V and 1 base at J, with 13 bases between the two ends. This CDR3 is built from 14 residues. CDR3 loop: CATQDGGGTDTQYF. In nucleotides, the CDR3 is TGTGCCACCCAGGATGGGGGCGGCACAGATACGCAGTATTTT.

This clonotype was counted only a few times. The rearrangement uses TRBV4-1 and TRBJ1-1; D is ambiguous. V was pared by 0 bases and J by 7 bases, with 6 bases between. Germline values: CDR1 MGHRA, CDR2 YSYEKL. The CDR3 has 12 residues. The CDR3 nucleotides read TGCGCCAGCAGCCAAGACCTTGGTGAAGCTTTCTTT. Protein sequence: CASSQDLGEAFF.